The entry below gives a single T cell receptor beta chain sequence along with its context. In its sample, this clone was seen a few times. There is no known antigen for this receptor. No much larger clonotype is one base removed from it; base qualities were not supplied. The entry originates in a study of beta chain features in type 1 diabetes (dated by TCRdb to 2017 to 2018). Study-wide context: Mean age, gender distribution, total cell number and subset yield were not different between patients and healthy donors. Whereas all 30 or so donors provided naive and central memory subsets, regulatory and stem cell-like memory subsets were isolated from just 8 patients and roughly eight healthy donors. In the study, recently diagnosed type 1 diabetes patients and matched healthy donors were compared on the TCRB repertoires of their sorted circulating CD4+ T cell subsets. A total of 90 million to 130 million sorted cells were examined across all samples, and a strong correlation was observed between cell number per subset and RNA yield.

The entire amount of isolated RNA was reverse transcribed using the High Capacity cDNA Reverse Transcription Kit, so the sequenced TCRB transcripts were expressed ones. Deep immunoSEQ sequencing was applied to naive, central memory and regulatory T cell samples, giving an average of roughly 3.5 million total reads per sample. After sorted cells were lysed in RLT buffer, RNA was extracted with DNase-treated RNeasy Micro or Mini kits, with the choice depending on cell number. Each cell subset was processed separately to prevent cross-contamination, with patient and healthy donor samples processed together. Using the immunoSEQ multiplex PCR, TCRB sequences were amplified from cDNA into 87-bp fragments spanning the CDR3 region. Amplicons were sequenced on the Illumina HiSeq platform. As for how the authors treated the data: Synthetic template baselines were used to correct PCR bias computationally, reads within Hamming distance 2 were collapsed together, and singletons that could not be merged were discarded. By aligning reads against IMGT, V, D and J genes, CDR3 length, and insertions or deletions at six rearrangement sites were assigned. Clonotype counts were normalized to sorted cell number within each subset before computing true diversity and Gini coefficients with the tcR R package. Repertoire sharing was quantified using the overlap coefficient calculated on TCRB nucleotide sequences. As a proxy for the pre-selection repertoire, out-of-frame TCRB sequences from naive cells were analyzed. What TCRdb holds here is the immuneACCESS table cut down to in-frame rearrangements. Part of the clones is not present; checked against another copy, under half of the missing clones reflect an unresolved V gene, and the others are unexplained. V, J and clone size reflect that table, while D and trimming were determined from the DNA. The sample includes 350,000 to 400,000 clones, with approximately 12% observed a single time. 0.01% of the sample is taken by the ten largest.

General study outcomes and caveats: Patients with type 1 diabetes made fewer insertions and deleted more nucleotides at VDJ recombination sites, implying thymic rearrangement abnormalities. Shorter templates might be favored by PCR, yet because patient and control samples were amplified and corrected together, any such skew would affect both groups equally. Because the HLA sub-analyses included only small numbers of individuals, any influence of HLA type on TCRB rearrangement was left unresolved. Type 1 diabetes patients showed a moderate but significant shortening of TCRB CDR3 length in all four CD4+ subsets. Because cDNA was sequenced instead of genomic DNA, activated cells with high expression could be over-represented, although the groups did not differ in activation or CD3 levels. Naive, central memory and regulatory TCRB repertoires appeared to be more similar among patients than among healthy donors.

Each donor gave one peripheral blood draw, roughly 110 mL on average, collected into heparinised tubes. A BD FACSAria II was used to sort naive, central memory, regulatory and stem cell-like memory CD4+ T cells with a panel that included CD45RO, CCR7, CD25, CD127, CD95 and CD27. Every sorted population had a purity above 95%. Right away, PBMCs were isolated by Lymphoprep density gradient centrifugation and were stained directly, with no culture step. So that batch effects would be minimized, each experiment stained and sorted samples in pairs, pairing one healthy donor with one patient. The origin of this receptor is a young woman with type 1 diabetes. Sequencing input: naive CD4+ T cells from blood. The cell subset or site tag for this specimen amounts to: true naive CD4+ T cells.

For the CDR3, the sequence is CASSLGVVRTDTQYF. The DNA sequence is as follows: TGTGCCAGCAGCCTCGGGGTGGTTCGCACAGATACGCAGTATTTT. The V gene is TRBV9 and the J gene is TRBJ2-3, with a tentative D gene TRBD2 over 5 matching bases. V is pared back by 4 bases and J by 1 base, with 13 bases lying between the germline termini. CDR1 SGDLS and CDR2 YYNGEE are derived from the germline V gene. From its cysteine to its phenylalanine, the CDR3 spans 15 amino acids. The read is trimmed to its CDR3 DNA, 45 bases read in frame from base 1.